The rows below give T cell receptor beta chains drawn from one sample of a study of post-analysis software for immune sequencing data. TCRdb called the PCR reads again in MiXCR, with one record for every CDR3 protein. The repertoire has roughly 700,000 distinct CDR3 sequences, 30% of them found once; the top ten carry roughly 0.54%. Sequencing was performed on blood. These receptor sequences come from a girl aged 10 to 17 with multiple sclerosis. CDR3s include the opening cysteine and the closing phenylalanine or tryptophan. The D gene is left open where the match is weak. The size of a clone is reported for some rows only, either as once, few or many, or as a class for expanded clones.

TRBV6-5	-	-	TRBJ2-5	TGTGCCAGCACCCCGGGAAGGGATGGGGAGACCCAGTACTTC	CASTPGRDGETQYF
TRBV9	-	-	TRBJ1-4	TGTGCCAGCAGCGTGCAAACTAGTGAAAAACTGTTTTTT	CASSVQTSEKLFF
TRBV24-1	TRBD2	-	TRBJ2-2	TGTGCCGCGGGACTAGCGGCCGGGGAGCGGTTTTTT	CAAGLAAGERFF
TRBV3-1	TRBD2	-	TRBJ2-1	TGTGCCAGCAGCCAAGCAGCGGGAGATTTCTCCTACAATGAGCAGTTCTTC	CASSQAAGDFSYNEQFF
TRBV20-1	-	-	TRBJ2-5	TGCAGTGCTGGGGACTCACCCATGGAGACCCAGTACTTC	CSAGDSPMETQYF
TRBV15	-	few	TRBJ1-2	TGTGCCACCAGCAGAGATCCACAAAGTTTTCTTGGCTACACCTTC	CATSRDPQSFLGYTF
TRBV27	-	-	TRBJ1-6	TGTGCCAGCAAACCGGGACGGGAGAATTCACCCCTCCACTTT	CASKPGRENSPLHF
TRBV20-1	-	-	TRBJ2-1	TGCAGTGCCGGGGATGACCAGAGCTCCTACAATGAGCAGTTCTTC	CSAGDDQSSYNEQFF
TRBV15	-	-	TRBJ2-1	TGTGCCACCAGCCCCCCGGAGGGGCCGGCCTACAATGAGCAGTTCTTC	CATSPPEGPAYNEQFF
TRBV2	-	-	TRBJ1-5	TGTGCCAGCAGTGGGGGGGGCAAGAGTCAGCCCCAGCATTTT	CASSGGGKSQPQHF
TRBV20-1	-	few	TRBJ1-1	TGCAGTGCGCGAGAGGCAGGTTGGGGCACTGAAGCTTTCTTT	CSAREAGWGTEAFF
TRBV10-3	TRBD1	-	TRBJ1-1	TGTGCCACCAGACAGGGGTTGAACACTGAAGCTTTCTTT	CATRQGLNTEAFF
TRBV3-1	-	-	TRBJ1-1	TGTGCCAGCAGCCAAGATATGGGCACTGAAGCTTTCTTT	CASSQDMGTEAFF
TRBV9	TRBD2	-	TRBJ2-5	TGTGCCAGCAGCGTAGGTAGCGGGAGGGAGGTTGAGCAGTACTTC	CASSVGSGREVEQYF
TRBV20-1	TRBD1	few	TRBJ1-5	TGCAGTGTTAGTGGGCAGGGGGGTCTGGATCAGCCCCAGCATTTT	CSVSGQGGLDQPQHF
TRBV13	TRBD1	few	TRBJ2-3	TGTGCCAGCAGCACACGGGGACAGTACACAGATACGCAGTATTTT	CASSTRGQYTDTQYF
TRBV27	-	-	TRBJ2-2	TGTGCCAGCCATGCAGGATCGAACACCGGGGAGCTGTTTTTT	CASHAGSNTGELFF
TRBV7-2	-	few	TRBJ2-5	TGTGCCAGCAGCTTACGGACAGTCCAAGAGACCCAGTACTTC	CASSLRTVQETQYF
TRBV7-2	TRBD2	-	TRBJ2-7	TGTGCCAGCAGCCAAAATAGCCGTAGCGGGCCCTACGAGCAGTACTTC	CASSQNSRSGPYEQYF
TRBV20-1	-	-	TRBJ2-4	TGCAGTGCTATGACAGGCGGCAAAAACATTCAGTACTTC	CSAMTGGKNIQYF
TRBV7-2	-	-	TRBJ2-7	TGTGCCAGCAGCACTCGACGGGGTGATTACGAGCAGTACTTC	CASSTRRGDYEQYF
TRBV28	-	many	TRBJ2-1	TGTGCCACTCGGGGGTCCTCCTACAATGAGCAGTTCTTC	CATRGSSYNEQFF
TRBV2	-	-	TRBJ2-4	TGTGCCAGCAGTGAAGGGGGGTGGGAAAACATTCAGTACTTC	CASSEGGWENIQYF
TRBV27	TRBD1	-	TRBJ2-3	TGTGCCAGCAGTTCCGAAACAGGGGTGGGTTCAGATACGCAGGATTTT	CASSSETGVGSDTQDF
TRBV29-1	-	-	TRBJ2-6	TGCAGCGCTGATGCCAGCTCTGGGGCCAACGTCCTGACTTTC	CSADASSGANVLTF
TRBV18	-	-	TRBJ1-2	TGTGCCAGCTCATCAGACTTCGACTATGGCTACACCTTC	CASSSDFDYGYTF
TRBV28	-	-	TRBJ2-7	TGTGCCAGCAGTCCCCCGGGACCGGGCCGCGAGCAGTACTTC	CASSPPGPGREQYF
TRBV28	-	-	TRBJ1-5	TGTGCCAGCAGCTGGGGGTCGGATTCCCAGCCCCAGCATTTT	CASSWGSDSQPQHF
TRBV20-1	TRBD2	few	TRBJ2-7	TGCAGTGCTAGGCAACCGGGACTAGCAGCCGAGCAGTACTTC	CSARQPGLAAEQYF
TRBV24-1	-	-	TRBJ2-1	TGTGCCACCAGTCGTCGGACGGGCGGGAAGCACAATGAGCAGTTCTTC	CATSRRTGGKHNEQFF
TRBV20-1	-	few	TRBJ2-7	TGCAGTGCTAGTAGGGCCCACGAGCAGTACTTC	CSASRAHEQYF
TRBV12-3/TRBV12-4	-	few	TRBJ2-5	TGTGCCAGCAGCTCCGGCGGGACCAACGGGCAAGAGACCCAGTACTTC	CASSSGGTNGQETQYF
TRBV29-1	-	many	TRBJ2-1	TGCAGCGTTGTTACAGAGGTGGTGGATGAGCAGTTCTTC	CSVVTEVVDEQFF
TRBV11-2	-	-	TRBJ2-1	TGTGCCAGCAGCTTAGCGTCTAGTTTCGCTGAGCAGTTCTTC	CASSLASSFAEQFF
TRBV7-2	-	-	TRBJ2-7	TGTGCCAGCAGCCCCGGGGGGCTCCTAGCCTACGAGCAGTACTTC	CASSPGGLLAYEQYF
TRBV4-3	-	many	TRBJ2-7	TGCGCCAGCAGCCCGGGGCCAGGGGCCTACGAGCAGTACTTC	CASSPGPGAYEQYF
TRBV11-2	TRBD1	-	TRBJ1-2	TGTGCCAGCAGCTTAGGGACAGGGCGCGGCTACACCTTC	CASSLGTGRGYTF
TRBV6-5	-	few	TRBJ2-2	TGTGCCAGCAGTTCTCCGGGACCACAATTTATCAACACCGGGGAGCTGTTTTTT	CASSSPGPQFINTGELFF
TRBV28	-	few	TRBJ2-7	TGTGCCAGCAGTTTACTTTACGACAGAACCTACGAGCAGTACTTC	CASSLLYDRTYEQYF
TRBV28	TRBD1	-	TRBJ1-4	TGTGCCAGCAGTTTGTTTCCGGACAGGGGAAATGAAAAACTGTTTTTT	CASSLFPDRGNEKLFF
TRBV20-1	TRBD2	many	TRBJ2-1	TGCAGTGCTAGAGATAGTATGATAGCGGGGATTAGGTCCTACAATGAGCAGTTCTTC	CSARDSMIAGIRSYNEQFF
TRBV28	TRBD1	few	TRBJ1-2	TGTGCCAGCAGTTTGCGGAAAAGGGGGCTGGATGGCTACACCTTC	CASSLRKRGLDGYTF
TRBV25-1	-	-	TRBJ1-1	TGTGCCAGCAGTGACGGGTTAGGTACCGTACCCATTGAAGCTTTCTTT	CASSDGLGTVPIEAFF
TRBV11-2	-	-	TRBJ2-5	TGTGCCGGCAGCTTAGCGCACCAAGAGACCCAGTACTTC	CAGSLAHQETQYF
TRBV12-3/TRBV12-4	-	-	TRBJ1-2	TGTGCCAGCAGTCCCGGGCGCAGGGATATTTATGGCTACACCTTC	CASSPGRRDIYGYTF
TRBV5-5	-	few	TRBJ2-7	TGTGCCAGCAGCTTTCCCGGGACGCAAGCCTACGAGCAGTACTTC	CASSFPGTQAYEQYF
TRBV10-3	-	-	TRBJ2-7	TGTGCCATCCAGGAGACCTACGAGCAGTACTTC	CAIQETYEQYF
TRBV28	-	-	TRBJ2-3	TGTGCCGGGCAGAGCCTGCGGGTGGATACGCAGTATTTT	CAGQSLRVDTQYF
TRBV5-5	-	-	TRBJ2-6	TGTGCCAGCAGCTTGACTCCGAGCTCTGGGGCCAACGTCCGGACTTTC	CASSLTPSSGANVRTF
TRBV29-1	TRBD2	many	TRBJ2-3	TGCAGCGTTGATCTGAGCGGGATTACAGATACGCAGTATTTT	CSVDLSGITDTQYF
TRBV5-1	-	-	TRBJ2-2	TGCGCCAGCAGGGGGATCTCACAGGGGGAGCTGTTTTTT	CASRGISQGELFF
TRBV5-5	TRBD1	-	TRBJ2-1	TGTGCCAGCAGCCCTCACGGGACAGGCAGAGAGCAGTTCTTC	CASSPHGTGREQFF
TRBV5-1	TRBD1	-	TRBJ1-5	TGCGCCAGCAGCCTTCCCGGGACAGATCAGCCCCAGCATTTT	CASSLPGTDQPQHF
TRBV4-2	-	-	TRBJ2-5	TGTGCCAGCAGCCAAGCCACGCAGCAGAACCAAGAGACCCAGTACTTC	CASSQATQQNQETQYF
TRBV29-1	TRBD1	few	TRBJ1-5	TGCAGCGTTGGGGTAACCGGGGCAGGGGGCGGCAATCAGCCCCAGCATTTT	CSVGVTGAGGGNQPQHF
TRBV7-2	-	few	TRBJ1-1	TGTGCCAGCAGCCTTCGACGGGGGCTGAACACTGAAGCTTTCTTT	CASSLRRGLNTEAFF
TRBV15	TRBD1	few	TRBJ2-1	TGTGCCACCAGGAAACCGGGACAGGGGTATAATGAGCAGTTCTTC	CATRKPGQGYNEQFF
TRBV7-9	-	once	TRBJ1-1	TGTGCCAGCAGCTTTTCGGATTCCTTTATGAACACTGAAGCTTTCTTT	CASSFSDSFMNTEAFF
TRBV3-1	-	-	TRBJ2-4	TGTGCCAGCAGCCGGGCCGTGGGAGACCTAGCCAAAAACATTCAGTACTTC	CASSRAVGDLAKNIQYF
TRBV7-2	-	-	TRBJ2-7	TGTGCCAGCAGGGCCGGCGAGCAGTACTTC	CASRAGEQYF